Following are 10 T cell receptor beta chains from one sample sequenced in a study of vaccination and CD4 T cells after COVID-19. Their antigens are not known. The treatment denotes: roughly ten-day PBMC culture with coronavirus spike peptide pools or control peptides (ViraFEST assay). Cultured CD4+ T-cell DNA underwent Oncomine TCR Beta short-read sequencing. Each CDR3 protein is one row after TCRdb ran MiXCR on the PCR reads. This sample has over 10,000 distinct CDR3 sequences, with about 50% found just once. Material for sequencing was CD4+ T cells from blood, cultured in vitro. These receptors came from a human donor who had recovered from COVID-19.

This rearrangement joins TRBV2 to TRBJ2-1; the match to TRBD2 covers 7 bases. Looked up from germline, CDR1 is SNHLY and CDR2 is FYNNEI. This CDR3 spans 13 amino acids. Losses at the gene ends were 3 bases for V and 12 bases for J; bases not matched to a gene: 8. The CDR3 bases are TGTGCCAGCAGTGACCACAGAACGGGGGGGCAGTTCTTC. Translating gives CASSDHRTGGQFF.

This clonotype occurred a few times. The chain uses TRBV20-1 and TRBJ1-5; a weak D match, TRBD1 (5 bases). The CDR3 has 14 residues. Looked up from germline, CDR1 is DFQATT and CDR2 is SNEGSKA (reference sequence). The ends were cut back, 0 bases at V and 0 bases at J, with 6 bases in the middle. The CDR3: CSARETASNQPQHF. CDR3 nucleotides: TGCAGTGCTAGAGAGACAGCTAGCAATCAGCCCCAGCATTTT.

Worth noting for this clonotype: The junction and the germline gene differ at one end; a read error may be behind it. CDR3 sequence (DNA): TGCGGTGCTACGGACAGGACGAACACCGGGGAGCTGTTTTTT. Translated, it gives CGATDRTNTGELFF. This chain links TRBV20-1 with TRBJ2-2; 7 bases are a match to TRBD1. Germline V gene sequence: CDR1 DFQATT, CDR2 SNEGSKA (reference sequence). The CDR3 runs to 14 residues.

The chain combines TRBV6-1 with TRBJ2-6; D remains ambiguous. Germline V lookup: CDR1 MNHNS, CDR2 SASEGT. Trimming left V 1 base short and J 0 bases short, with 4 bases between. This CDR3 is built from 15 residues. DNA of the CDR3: TGTGCCAGCAGTGAAGGGGGCTCTGGGGCCAACGTCCTGACTTTC. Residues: CASSEGGSGANVLTF.

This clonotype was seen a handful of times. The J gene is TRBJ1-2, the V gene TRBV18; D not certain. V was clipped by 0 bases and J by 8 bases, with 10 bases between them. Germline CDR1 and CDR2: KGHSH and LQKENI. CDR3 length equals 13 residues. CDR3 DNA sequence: TGTGCCAGCTCACCACCGACGACTGGGGGCTACACCTTC. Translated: CASSPPTTGGYTF.

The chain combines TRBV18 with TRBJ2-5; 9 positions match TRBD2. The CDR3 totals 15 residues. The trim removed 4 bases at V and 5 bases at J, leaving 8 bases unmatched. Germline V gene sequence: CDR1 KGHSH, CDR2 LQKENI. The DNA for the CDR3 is TGTGCCAGCTCACAGGGACTAGCCCTTGGGGAGACCCAGTACTTC. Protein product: CASSQGLALGETQYF.

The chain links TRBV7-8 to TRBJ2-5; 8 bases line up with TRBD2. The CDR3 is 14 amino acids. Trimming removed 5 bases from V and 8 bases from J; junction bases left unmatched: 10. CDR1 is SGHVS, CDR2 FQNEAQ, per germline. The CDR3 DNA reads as TGTGCCAGCAGCGTTACTAGCGGTGAGGCAACCCAGTACTTC. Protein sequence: CASSVTSGEATQYF.

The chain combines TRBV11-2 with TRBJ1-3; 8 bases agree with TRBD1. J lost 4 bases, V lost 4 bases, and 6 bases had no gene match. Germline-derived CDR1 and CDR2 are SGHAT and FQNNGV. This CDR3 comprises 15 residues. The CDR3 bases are TGTGCCAGCAGCTCGCAGGGGGCGGGGGGAAACACCATATATTTT. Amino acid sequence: CASSSQGAGGNTIYF.

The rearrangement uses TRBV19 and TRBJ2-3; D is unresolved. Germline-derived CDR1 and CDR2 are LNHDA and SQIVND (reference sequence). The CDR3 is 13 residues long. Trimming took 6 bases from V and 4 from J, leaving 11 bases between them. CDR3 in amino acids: CASRRADSDTQYF. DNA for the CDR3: TGTGCCAGTAGAAGGGCTGACTCAGATACGCAGTATTTT. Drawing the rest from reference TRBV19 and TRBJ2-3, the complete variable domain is DGGITQSPKYLFRKEGQNVTLSCEQNLNHDAMYWYRQDPGQGLRLIYYSQIVNDFQKGDIAEGYSVSREKKESFPLTVTSAQKNPTAFYLCASRRADSDTQYFGPGTRLTVL.

DNA for the CDR3: TGCAGTGCTAGAGTCTTAACGTCCTACGAGCAGTACTTC. Amino acid sequence: CSARVLTSYEQYF. The chain is built from TRBV20-1 and TRBJ2-7; no definite D call. The CDR3 loop spans 13 amino acids. Trimming removed 1 base at V and 1 base at J, with 8 bases between. The V gene's germline CDR1 is DFQATT and CDR2 SNEGSKA (reference sequence).